The present T cell receptor beta chain was sequenced within a study of beta chain features in type 1 diabetes. Study outcomes and limitations: Type 1 diabetes patients had TCRB CDR3s that were shorter (moderately but significantly so) in all four CD4+ subsets.

With V trimmed by 8 bases and J by 1 base, 2 bases remained unmatched. Germline lookup yields CDR1 MDHEN and CDR2 SYDVKM. The CDR3 is 14 residues long. Details on this clone: Its antigen is not known.

Expressed TCRB transcripts were sequenced after all isolated RNA was converted to cDNA. Naive, central memory and regulatory T cell samples produced a mean of approximately 3.9 million reads. The assay was immunoSEQ multiplex PCR, and TCRdb's table has in-frame clones only and misses some. The data contain fewer than 300,000 clones, approximately 20% of them singletons. Donors contributed one heparinised blood draw apiece, averaging approximately 120 mL. CD4+ cells of the naive, central memory, regulatory and stem cell-like memory types were sorted via CD45RO/CCR7/CD25/CD127/CD95/CD27. This receptor was taken from a woman in her thirties or forties with type 1 diabetes. The sample was naive CD4+ T cells from blood. This chain links TRBV28 with TRBJ2-3; 11 bases fit TRBD2. This CDR3 reads CASETSGGTDTQYF. CDR3 DNA sequence: TGTGCCAGCGAGACTAGCGGGGGCACAGATACGCAGTATTTT.